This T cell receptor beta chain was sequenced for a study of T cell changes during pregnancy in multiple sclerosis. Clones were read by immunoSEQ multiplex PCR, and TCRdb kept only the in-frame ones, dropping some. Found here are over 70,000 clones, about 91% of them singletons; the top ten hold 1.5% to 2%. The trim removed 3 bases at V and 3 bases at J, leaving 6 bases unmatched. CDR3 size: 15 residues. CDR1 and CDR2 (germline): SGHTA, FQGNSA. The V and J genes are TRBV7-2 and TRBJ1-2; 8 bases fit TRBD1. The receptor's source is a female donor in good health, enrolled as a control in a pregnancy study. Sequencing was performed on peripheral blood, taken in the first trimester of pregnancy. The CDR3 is CASSLGTGGDYGYTF. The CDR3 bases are TGTGCCAGCAGCTTGGGCACAGGGGGAGACTATGGCTACACCTTC. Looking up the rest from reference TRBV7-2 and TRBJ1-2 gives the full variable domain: GAGVSQSPSNKVTEKGKDVELRCDPISGHTALYWYRQSLGQGLEFLIYFQGNSAPDKSGLPSDRFSAERTGGSVSTLTIQRTQQEDSAVYLCASSLGTGGDYGYTFGSGTRLTVV.